Listed below are T cell receptor beta chains from one sample, sequenced in a study of T cell responses to AZD1222 COVID-19 vaccine. Only in-frame clones appear in the TCRdb table, and some are missing; sequencing was by immunoSEQ multiplex PCR. This repertoire shows 100,000 to 150,000 clones, approximately 85% found once; its top ten account for 3.5% to 5.5%. The starting material was peripheral blood, obtained 28 days after the second AZD1222 dose. These receptors all stem from an adult who received the AZD1222 COVID-19 vaccine. Each CDR3 is given with its conserved first and last residue. Each record gives: J gene, CDR3 length, V gene, CDR3 protein.

>TRBJ1-1|15|TRBV3-1/TRBV3-2
CASSQGVAGRSEAFF
>TRBJ2-7|14|TRBV30
CAWARMGSSYEQYF
>TRBJ1-2|13|TRBV7-8
CASSTGTNYGYTF
>TRBJ2-3|16|TRBV21-1
CASSNSCGSITDTQYF
>TRBJ1-4|14|TRBV19
CASSTTGQVEKLFF
>TRBJ2-7|15|TRBV5-1
CASSSDSGGTYEQYF
>TRBJ2-7|14|TRBV5-1
CASRTGQETYEQYF
>TRBJ1-2|15|TRBV4-1
CASSQGGGQHFGYTF
>TRBJ2-1|14|TRBV7-3
CASSLILGDNEQFF
>TRBJ1-3|15|TRBV6-4
CASSEDAGPGNTIYF
>TRBJ1-2|15|TRBV9
CASSVGLGNLGGYTF
>TRBJ2-3|16|TRBV6-5
CASSSNRDRSTDTQYF
>TRBJ2-7|11|TRBV27
CASRSSYEQYF